This TCR beta chain is from a study of blood T cell repertoires in COVID-19. Original data processing: By means of reference gene primer amplification, nucleated cell counts were estimated. Clones were read by immunoSEQ multiplex PCR, and TCRdb kept only the in-frame ones, dropping some. D and trimming come from the DNA, and the V and J calls and clone size come from that table. The sample carries 270,000 or so clones, around 82% recorded once. This clone was counted a few times. This clonotype originated in a woman aged 18-29 years with acute or convalescent COVID-19. Sequenced sample: peripheral blood.

The CDR3 sequence: CAWRGLAGGGNTGELFF. As DNA, the CDR3 is TGTGCCTGGAGGGGACTAGCGGGAGGGGGGAACACCGGGGAGCTGTTTTTT. The rearrangement joins TRBV30 to TRBJ2-2; 16 bases are a match to TRBD2. Looked up from germline, CDR1 is GTSNPN and CDR2 is SVGIG (reference sequence). This CDR3 has 17 residues. Germline trimming cut 3 bases from V and 1 base from J; bases unmatched to any gene: 2.